These 5 T cell receptor beta chains came from one sample sequenced in a study of cytotoxic CD8 clonotypes in ibrutinib-treated CLL. Profiling relied on immunoSEQ multiplex PCR, and the TCRdb table lists in-frame clones only, not all of them. Of about 69,000 clones listed, more than 70% were seen once; the top ten hold 6% to 9%. The starting material was PBMCs, obtained at disease progression, from a patient treated with ibrutinib. The receptors were gathered from a human donor with chronic lymphocytic leukemia.

This chain joins TRBV30 and TRBJ1-2; D is ambiguous. Trimming removed 2 bases at V and 10 bases at J, with 11 bases between. The CDR3 is 11 residues long. Germline V gene sequence: CDR1 GTSNPN, CDR2 SVGIG (reference sequence). CDR3 nucleotides: TGTGCCTGGAGTCCCCGATCGTTCTACACCTTC. Translating it yields CAWSPRSFYTF. Based on the CDR3 plus reference TRBV30 and TRBJ1-2, the full variable domain is SQTIHQWPATLVQPVGSPLSLECTVEGTSNPNLYWYRQAAGRGLQLLFYSVGIGQISSEVPQNLSASRPQDRQFILSSKKLLLSDSGFYLCAWSPRSFYTFGSGTRLTVV.

This clone came up once. The chain links TRBV11-2 to TRBJ2-6; TRBD2 is a possible D gene (5 bases). V lost 6 bases and J 0 bases, leaving 9 bases between the germline ends. The CDR3 runs to 15 residues. Germline CDR1 reads SGHAT; CDR2 reads FQNNGV. CDR3 DNA: TGTGCCAGCAGGGGAGCATCCTCTGGGGCCAACGTCCTGACTTTC. Its protein product is CASRGASSGANVLTF. Full variable domain (missing parts from reference TRBV11-2 and TRBJ2-6): EAGVAQSPRYKIIEKRQSVAFWCNPISGHATLYWYQQILGQGPKLLIQFQNNGVVDDSQLPKDRFSAERLKGVDSTLKIQPAKLEDSAVYLCASRGASSGANVLTFGAGSRLTVL.

The rearrangement uses TRBV2 and TRBJ1-5; the D gene is possibly TRBD1 (6 bases). There are 14 residues in the CDR3. V was shortened by 6 bases and J by 1 base, with 10 bases between the two germline ends. Germline V gives CDR1 SNHLY, CDR2 FYNNEI. The CDR3 nucleotides are TGTGCCAGCAGAGGGGGGCTGAGCAATCAGCCCCAGCATTTT. Residues: CASRGGLSNQPQHF.

The chain combines TRBV27 with TRBJ2-2; D not certain. CDR1 is MNHEY, CDR2 SMNVEV, per germline (reference sequence). The CDR3 spans 14 residues. The germline V and J ends were trimmed by 0 bases and 5 bases, with 7 bases remaining between them. The CDR3 region is CASSLSSRTGELFF. CDR3 sequence (DNA): TGTGCCAGCAGTTTATCGAGTCGTACCGGGGAGCTGTTTTTT.

The chain has TRBV7-2 and TRBJ2-7; D not certain. CDR3 length: 13 residues. CDR1 SGHTA and CDR2 FQGNSA come from the germline V gene. V was trimmed by 3 bases and J by 2 bases, leaving 8 bases between them. This CDR3 reads CASSFGRTYEQYF. The CDR3 DNA reads as TGTGCCAGCAGCTTTGGACGGACCTACGAGCAGTACTTC.